Listed below are T cell receptor beta chains from one sample, sequenced in a study of CD8+ T cells in alopecia areata. The method was immunoSEQ multiplex PCR; TCRdb's version includes in-frame clones alone and lacks a portion of them. The sample has approximately 220,000 clones, 30% to 40% seen once. The sequenced sample was CD4+ T cells sorted from blood, obtained between weeks 30 and 35, from a patient treated with tofacitinib. The origin of the receptors is a human donor with alopecia areata. CDR3s include the opening cysteine and the closing phenylalanine or tryptophan. A D gene is named only where the DNA matches it firmly. Clone size is stated in some rows and not others, as once, few, many or a class when expanded.

TRBV18,once,TRBJ2-7,.,TGTGCCAGCTCACAGGACGGGTACGAGCAGTACTTC,CASSQDGYEQYF
TRBV27,many,TRBJ1-1,.,TGTGCCAGCAGTTTACGCCCTACTACTGAAGCTTTCTTT,CASSLRPTTEAFF
TRBV7-2,.,TRBJ1-1,TRBD1,TGTGCCAGCACCCGGGACAGAGAAGCTTTCTTT,CASTRDREAFF
TRBV19,.,TRBJ1-2,TRBD1,TGTGCCAGTAGCTCGGACAGGGGAGCTAACTATGGCTACACCTTC,CASSSDRGANYGYTF
TRBV6-1,few,TRBJ1-1,.,TGTGCCAGCAGCGTAAAGGGAGGAGGGAACACTGAAGCTTTCTTT,CASSVKGGGNTEAFF
TRBV9,few,TRBJ2-2,TRBD2,TGTGCCAGCAGCGTAGAACTCCCTAGCGGGACCCCCACCGGGGAGCTGTTTTTT,CASSVELPSGTPTGELFF
TRBV14,.,TRBJ2-7,TRBD1,TGTGCCAGCAGCCAACAACCGGGACAGGGGTTCGAGCAGTACTTC,CASSQQPGQGFEQYF
TRBV2,.,TRBJ2-2,.,TGTGCCAGCAGTGACCGGGGGACCGGGGAGCTGTTTTTT,CASSDRGTGELFF
TRBV29-1,.,TRBJ1-5,.,TGCAGCGTTTTGGACAAGACAAATCAGCCCCAGCATTTT,CSVLDKTNQPQHF
TRBV14,.,TRBJ2-4,TRBD2,TGTGCCAGCAGCGGACCTAGCGGGAGGGCCGGTGGCATTCAGTACTTC,CASSGPSGRAGGIQYF
TRBV5-1,.,TRBJ1-4,.,TGCGCCAGCAGCCCGAGGGGAGAAAAACTGTTTTTT,CASSPRGEKLFF
TRBV6-1,.,TRBJ1-2,.,TGTGCCAGCAGTGAGCCGTTAATTTTCCACACCTTC,CASSEPLIFHTF
TRBV27,.,TRBJ2-5,.,TGTGCCAGCAGTTCCTGGGACGCGGGCCAAGAGACCCAGTACTTC,CASSSWDAGQETQYF
TRBV5-5,.,TRBJ2-7,TRBD1,TGTGCCAGCAGCTTGGCCTGGGACAGGGGCTACGAGCAGTACTTC,CASSLAWDRGYEQYF
TRBV30,.,TRBJ2-2,TRBD2,TGTGCCTGGAGTGTGACGGGAGGGCCCCTCGGGGAGCTGTTTTTT,CAWSVTGGPLGELFF
TRBV2,.,TRBJ2-2,.,TGTGCCAGCAGATCGTCGAACACCGGGGAGCTGTTTTTT,CASRSSNTGELFF
TRBV10-3,few,TRBJ2-7,TRBD1,TGTGCCATCAGAGGGACAGGAACTACCTACGAGCAGTACTTC,CAIRGTGTTYEQYF
TRBV28,few,TRBJ1-1,.,TGTGCCAGCAGCTGGATGAGGCACACTGAAGCTTTCTTT,CASSWMRHTEAFF
TRBV6-6,.,TRBJ1-6,.,TGTGCCAGCACCCACGGGTCACCCCTCCACTTT,CASTHGSPLHF
TRBV18,few,TRBJ2-1,.,TGTGCCAGCTCACCAATTGACAGCATCAATGAGCAGTTCTTC,CASSPIDSINEQFF
TRBV2,.,TRBJ2-7,.,TGTGCCAGCAGTGGTAGACAGGAATCCTTGTACTTC,CASSGRQESLYF
TRBV4-1,.,TRBJ1-4,.,TGCGCCAGCAGCCAGATCCTAAGCGCAACTAATGAAAAACTGTTTTTT,CASSQILSATNEKLFF
TRBV9,.,TRBJ1-5,.,TGTGCCAGCAGCCCTCGGGGGGATAGCAATCAGCCCCAGCATTTT,CASSPRGDSNQPQHF
TRBV2,.,TRBJ2-3,.,TGTGCCACCTCAGCCGGGCAAGATACGCAGTATTTT,CATSAGQDTQYF
TRBV7-9,few,TRBJ1-5,.,TGTGCCAGCAGCGCACGTGGGACGGAAAACAATCAGCCCCAGCATTTT,CASSARGTENNQPQHF
TRBV23-1,.,TRBJ2-1,TRBD1,TGCGCCAGCAGTCAATCGAGGGACAGGGGCTATGAGCAGTTCTTC,CASSQSRDRGYEQFF
TRBV5-1,once,TRBJ1-2,TRBD1,TGCGCCAGCAGCCGACAGGGGGCAAAGGATGGCTACACCTTC,CASSRQGAKDGYTF
TRBV27,.,TRBJ2-7,TRBD1,TGTGCCAGCAGTTTACAGGGGGCTCCTTCGCAGTACTTC,CASSLQGAPSQYF
TRBV4-1,few,TRBJ2-5,TRBD1,TGCGCCAGCAGCCAAGGGGACAGGGCACGAGAGACCCAGTACTTC,CASSQGDRARETQYF
TRBV27,.,TRBJ1-6,TRBD1,TGTGCCAGCAGTCCACTAGGACAGGGCGGCCACGTCCACTTT,CASSPLGQGGHVHF
TRBV30,.,TRBJ1-3,.,TGTGCCTGGAGTGTATCGGCATACACCATATATTTT,CAWSVSAYTIYF
TRBV9,.,TRBJ1-1,.,TGTGCCAGCAGCGTAGCGGTACAGTCGAACACTGAAGCTTTCTTT,CASSVAVQSNTEAFF
TRBV4-2,few,TRBJ1-5,.,TGTGCCAGCAGCCAAGAGGCGGTCGCAGGGGCTCAGCCCCAGCATTTT,CASSQEAVAGAQPQHF
TRBV10-3,.,TRBJ2-7,TRBD1,TGTGCCATCAGACCCGGGACAGGGGACTACGAGCAGTACTTC,CAIRPGTGDYEQYF
TRBV11-2,once,TRBJ1-1,.,TGTGCCAGCAGCTCAGCCCCCCAGAACACTGAAGCTTTCTTT,CASSSAPQNTEAFF
TRBV6-1,few,TRBJ2-3,TRBD2,TGTGCCATCAGTGGACTACTAGCGTCTAGCACAGATACGCAGTATTTT,CAISGLLASSTDTQYF
TRBV29-1,few,TRBJ1-1,.,TGCAGCGCCTTTCCGGGGGCGAACACTGAAGCTTTCTTT,CSAFPGANTEAFF
TRBV7-8,.,TRBJ1-1,.,TGTGCCAGCAGCCAAGGATACTTGAACACTGAAGCTTTCTTT,CASSQGYLNTEAFF
TRBV21-1,.,TRBJ1-2,.,TGTGCCAGCGGACGAGCAGGGAAAAGGCTTAACTATGGCTACACCTTC,CASGRAGKRLNYGYTF